The entry that follows covers one TCR beta chain sequence. The record originates from a study of shared T cell receptors in the human thymus. Repertoires were generated with immunoSEQ multiplex PCR, while TCRdb's copy carries only in-frame clones and drops some. The table has 55,000 to 80,000 clones, about 95% seen once; the top ten hold 0.03% to 0.04%. Germline V gene sequence: CDR1 MGHRA, CDR2 YSYEKL. Trimming stripped 3 bases from V and 2 bases from J, with 13 bases between. This CDR3 has 15 residues. This TCR derives from a human donor. The sample comprised thymocytes. The chain employs TRBV4-1 and TRBJ2-5, with unresolved D. CDR3 amino acids: CASSHYCGKQETQYF. Here the CDR3 DNA reads TGCGCCAGCAGCCATTATTGCGGCAAGCAAGAGACCCAGTACTTC.